This T cell receptor beta chain was identified in a study of T-cell memory formation after mild COVID-19. The ends were cut back, 4 bases at V and 3 bases at J, with 14 bases in the middle. From germline, CDR1 is SEHNR and CDR2 FQNEAQ (reference sequence). The CDR3 runs to 15 residues. This clonotype turned up a few times. TCRdb called the 5' RACE reads again in MiXCR, with one record for every CDR3 protein. Among about 180,000 distinct CDR3 sequences, 16% were seen once, and the ten largest hold just over 2%. The J gene is TRBJ2-3, the V gene TRBV7-9; D is possibly TRBD1 (6 bases). This receptor was taken from an adult woman who had mild COVID-19 (a few samples of this study predate the infection). Cell type and time point are not known. Sequencing used PBMCs or a T cell subset sorted from them (not recorded which). In DNA form, the CDR3 reads TGTGCCAGCAGCTCTAGAGGGACAAGGACAGATACGCAGTATTTT. This sequence encodes CASSSRGTRTDTQYF.